This TCR beta chain was recovered during a study of vaccination and CD4 T cells after COVID-19. Study summary: The makeup of the convalescents was six males and four females, two of them Hispanic. Median draw time for post-COVID samples was more than 80 days post-diagnosis (range 35 to 161). Study observations and caveats: Within the convalescent patients, a median roughly 87% of the SARS-CoV-2-reactive clones were ones that appeared only post-vaccination.

Treatment meaning: roughly ten-day PBMC culture with coronavirus spike peptide pools or control peptides (ViraFEST assay). Scientists ran DNA taken from cultured CD4+ T cells through the Oncomine TCR Beta short-read assay for sequencing. TCRdb analysed the PCR reads with MiXCR anew, one entry per CDR3 protein. This table holds around 19,000 distinct CDR3 sequences, roughly 50% found once. Worth noting for this clonotype: Its target is not known.

Material for sequencing was CD4+ T cells from blood, cultured in vitro. The sequence was collected from a human donor who had recovered from COVID-19.

The CDR3 reads CASQGYNEQFF. As DNA, the CDR3 is TGCGCCAGCCAGGGCTACAATGAGCAGTTCTTC. The J gene is TRBJ2-1, the V gene TRBV5-1, with D possibly matching TRBD1 (5 bases). This CDR3 is built from 11 residues. V shed 7 bases and J shed 3 bases, with 5 bases lying between them. From germline, CDR1 is SGHRS and CDR2 YFSETQ.